One and the same sample provided the 4 T cell receptor beta chains below, sequenced in a study of blood T cells in healthy people across ages (dated by TCRdb to about 2015). The library came from 5' RACE. Sequenced using an Illumina HiSeq 2500. A second PCR of roughly 6 to 12 cycles was run with a J-beta primer mix and a sample-barcoded 5' primer. TCRdb reanalyzed the raw reads on its own, using fastp at Q25 for trimming and MiXCR for clone calling, and kept in-frame beta chains. Each CDR3 protein gets just one entry, which takes the most common genes and DNA from the rows behind it. The sample table holds some 1.5 million distinct CDR3 sequences, of which 28% were seen once. Clones ranked in the top ten supply roughly 8% of the sample. Sequenced material: blood. Source of these receptors: a woman aged 30 to 39 in good health.

The chain has TRBV9 and TRBJ2-2, with 7 bases lining up with TRBD1. Losses at the gene ends were 1 base for V and 11 bases for J; bases not matched to a gene: 14. From germline, CDR1 is SGDLS and CDR2 YYNGEE. CDR3 length: 16 amino acids. The CDR3 protein is CASSVKGTDRPGELFF. For the CDR3, the DNA is TGTGCCAGCAGCGTAAAGGGGACAGACCGACCTGGCGAGCTGTTTTTT.

V and J are TRBV20-1 and TRBJ2-7; 14 positions match TRBD2. The CDR3 sequence is 16 residues long. The V gene's germline CDR1 is DFQATT and CDR2 SNEGSKA (reference sequence). The V gene end was trimmed by 5 bases and the J gene end by 3 bases; junction bases not matched to a gene: 9. CDR3 nucleotide sequence: TGCAGTGCTCGTGTGGGGACTAGCGGGGGACGCTACGAGCAGTACTTC. Protein sequence: CSARVGTSGGRYEQYF.

This clonotype was seen a few times. The chain carries TRBV12-5 and TRBJ2-7; TRBD1 is a possible D gene (6 bases). Between the trimmed V and J ends, which lost 1 base and 5 bases, there was a span of 12 bases. CDR1 and CDR2 (germline): LGHNT, FRNRAP. The CDR3 spans 14 residues. The CDR3 nucleotides are TGTGCTAGTGGTTTGGCGGCCAGGGGCCACGAGCAGTACTTC. Translating gives CASGLAARGHEQYF.

This clonotype was seen only a few times. The chain couples TRBV5-1 to TRBJ1-2; 12 bases are shared with TRBD1. CDR3 size: 14 residues. From germline, CDR1 is SGHRS and CDR2 YFSETQ. The V segment lost 4 bases and the J segment 7 bases; nucleotides outside the gene matches: 5. The CDR3 DNA sequence: TGCGCCAGCAGCCACGGGACAGGGGGCTTTGGCTACACCTTC. This sequence encodes CASSHGTGGFGYTF.